This TCR beta chain was identified in a study of blood T cell repertoires in COVID-19. Study-wide background: COVID-19 samples collected from the United States, Italy and Spain covered acute and convalescent phases. Sources were T cells, B-cell-depleted T cells, or PBMCs; the material itself was cDNA or gDNA.

The germline CDR1 and CDR2 sequences are SGHVS and FQNEAQ. The CDR3 loop spans 15 amino acids. With 7 bases clipped from V and 4 bases from J, the junction kept 9 bases outside the gene matches. Authors' methods: Reference gene primer amplification in the assay estimated nucleated cell counts. TCRdb keeps only in-frame clones here, not all; method: immunoSEQ multiplex PCR. That table supplies the V and J calls and clone size; D and trimming were determined from the DNA. The sample shows about 260,000 clones, around 80% of them seen only once. Sequenced input: peripheral blood. This rearrangement joins TRBV7-8 to TRBJ2-1; 8 bases line up with TRBD2. This sequence originates from a woman older than 75 with acute or convalescent COVID-19. This CDR3 is CASTPLAAFYNEQFF. DNA of the CDR3: TGTGCCAGCACCCCACTAGCGGCATTTTACAATGAGCAGTTCTTC.